This T cell receptor beta chain emerged from a study of blood T cell repertoires in COVID-19 (dated by TCRdb to the early 2020s). About the study as a whole: Collaborator samples came from the United States, Italy and Spain and covered acute and convalescent phases of COVID-19. The repertoires were made available in a free public database intended to serve as a resource for research on the immune response to SARS-CoV-2. The sample metadata nearly always contained a de-identified subject ID, COVID-19 status, age in years and sex. The samples were drawn from the first 160 participants of the ongoing ImmuneRACE study and from roughly 1,300 subjects provided by 6 global collaborators. The material from the prospective study consisted of cDNA or gDNA derived from T cells, B-cell-depleted T cells, or PBMCs. Subjects who had been exposed to COVID-19, were actively infected with it, or had recovered from it provided the deeply sampled blood TCRbeta repertoires that made up the dataset. HLA class I and class II types, where available, came from metadata supplied by the sample provider rather than from assay-based typing. What the authors observed across the whole study: The quantity of clinical and demographic metadata differed by source and by participant and was supplied without curation.

TCRbeta CDR3 regions were amplified from genomic DNA by means of the immunoSEQ Assay, a bias-controlled multiplex PCR. Turning to the authors' computational methods: The number of nucleated cells in each sample was estimated by amplification of reference gene primers within the assay. Sequence reads were collapsed and filtered to measure the absolute abundance of every unique TCRbeta CDR3 rearrangement. Productive Simpson clonality was computed per sample as the square root of Simpson's diversity index over productive rearrangements. TCRdb took this table from immuneACCESS and kept in-frame rearrangements with V and J called. Such tables lack part of the clones; where checked against another copy, unresolved V genes explain under half of the gap, and the rest is unexplained. From that table come the V and J calls and clone size; the DNA was used to work out D and trimming. For this sample there are about 91,000 clones; 70% to 90% appear just once. The biggest ten clones account for about 5% of the sample.

The collaborating institutions used their own protocols to collect whole blood in K2EDTA tubes. For TCRbeta analysis, collaborators shipped samples as frozen whole blood, isolated PBMCs, or DNA extracted from either of those sample types. Turning to this clone: Which antigen it targets is not known. The sample holds no much larger clone one base away, and base qualities are not on file.

Spanning cysteine to phenylalanine, the CDR3 consists of 13 amino acids. The CDR3 DNA has 39 bases and is translated from base 1. CDR1 and CDR2, looked up from the germline V gene (reference sequence), are SGHKS and YYEKEE. V and J lose 3 bases and 0 bases, and a span of 6 bases separates them. The source material was peripheral blood. This TCR derives from a woman over 75 with active COVID-19. Recombination connected TRBV5-5 to TRBJ1-2; perhaps TRBD1 is the D gene, with 6 bases matching. CDR3 protein: CASSWTANYGYTF. The DNA is as follows: TGTGCCAGCAGCTGGACAGCTAACTATGGCTACACCTTC. Extended through the reference TRBV5-5 and TRBJ1-2 proteins, this CDR3 yields the full variable domain: DAGVTQSPTHLIKTRGQQVTLRCSPISGHKSVSWYQQVLGQGPQFIFQYYEKEERGRGNFPDRFSARQFPNYSSELNVNALLLGDSALYLCASSWTANYGYTFGSGTRLTVV.